These 27 T cell receptor beta chains originate from one sample sequenced in a study of T cells in Graves' hyperthyroidism and ophthalmopathy (dated by TCRdb to between 2018 and 2021). The library was made by multiplex PCR. The sequencing machine was an Illumina HiSeq 2000. Amplification of TCR beta CDR3 regions was carried out from RNA transcripts. A first-round RT-PCR of the TCR CDR3 used the HTBI primer set with the Qiagen OneStep RT-PCR kit. The raw public data were reprocessed by TCRdb itself: fastp quality trimming at Q25, MiXCR clonotype calling, in-frame beta chains only. Rows merge per CDR3 protein into single entries with the most common DNA and genes. Counted in this sample were 500,000 to 600,000 distinct CDR3 sequences; about 20% of them appeared once. The ten largest clones add up to approximately 50% of the sample. The sequencing sample was made of blood. The receptors come from a man aged 35-49 years with Graves' ophthalmopathy.

The chain recombines TRBV18 with TRBJ2-2; 9 bases line up with TRBD2. CDR3 length: 15 amino acids. The germline V gene has CDR1 KGHSH and CDR2 LQKENI. The V segment lost 4 bases and the J segment 0 bases; nucleotides outside the gene matches: 0. The CDR3 bases are TGTGCCAGCTCACAGCGGGGGGCGAACACCGGGGAGCTGTTTTTT. It yields the protein CASSQRGANTGELFF.

CDR3 nucleotides: TGTGCCAGCAGTTATCTCGATGAGCAGTTCTTC. Translated, it gives CASSYLDEQFF. The rearrangement joins TRBV6-5 to TRBJ2-1; D gene unclear. The length of the CDR3 is 11 residues. Germline assignment: CDR1 MNHEY and CDR2 SVGAGI. The germline V and J ends were trimmed by 3 bases and 8 bases, with 5 bases remaining between them.

This sequence joins TRBV30 and TRBJ2-2; no firm D call. V lost 0 bases to trimming and J lost 6 bases, with 8 bases between them. CDR3 length: 13 residues. Germline values: CDR1 GTSNPN, CDR2 SVGIG (reference sequence). In DNA, the CDR3 is TGTGCCTGGAGTGTTGCGAGTCCCGGGGAGCTGTTTTTT. Amino acid sequence: CAWSVASPGELFF. Using reference TRBV30 and TRBJ2-2 for the parts outside the CDR3, the full variable domain is SQTIHQWPATLVQPVGSPLSLECTVEGTSNPNLYWYRQAAGRGLQLLFYSVGIGQISSEVPQNLSASRPQDRQFILSSKKLLLSDSGFYLCAWSVASPGELFFGEGSRLTVL.

This clonotype appeared a few times. CDR3 coding DNA: TGTGCCAGCAGCTTAGGGGCTAGCGGGGGCTATTCCTACGAGCAGTACTTC. Protein: CASSLGASGGYSYEQYF. V gene TRBV7-8 combines with J gene TRBJ2-7; 10 nucleotides agree with TRBD2. CDR3 length: 17 residues. The V segment lost 1 base and the J segment 1 base; nucleotides outside the gene matches: 7. CDR1 is SGHVS, CDR2 FQNEAQ, per germline.

This sequence joins TRBV6-5 and TRBJ1-2; the D gene is possibly TRBD1 (5 bases). The CDR3 consists of 14 residues. The ends were cut back, 4 bases at V and 1 base at J, with 10 bases in the middle. Germline V CDR1 and CDR2: MNHEY, SVGAGI. Here the CDR3 reads CASSFSDNNYGYTF. The CDR3 DNA reads as TGTGCCAGCAGTTTTTCGGACAATAACTATGGCTACACCTTC.

This clonotype was detected a few times. The chain couples TRBV9 to TRBJ1-3; no clear D gene. The CDR3 has 13 residues. Germline loops: CDR1 SGDLS, CDR2 YYNGEE. V lost 4 bases to trimming and J lost 8 bases, with 13 bases between them. CDR3 bases: TGTGCCAGCAGCTCACCCCCTGGGTACACCATATATTTT. Its protein is CASSSPPGYTIYF.

The chain recombines TRBV4-1 with TRBJ1-1; possible D gene TRBD1, 5 bases. V gave up 1 base and J gave up 5 bases, with 11 bases separating them. The CDR3 loop spans 14 amino acids. The germline CDR1 and CDR2 sequences are MGHRA and YSYEKL. The CDR3 region is CASSQGKGWTEAFF. DNA for the CDR3: TGCGCCAGCAGCCAAGGAAAGGGGTGGACTGAAGCTTTCTTT.

The sample holds a few counts of this clonotype. The rearrangement links TRBV28 to TRBJ2-7; TRBD2 agrees at 11 bases. Per the germline V gene, CDR1 is MDHEN and CDR2 is SYDVKM. The length of the CDR3 is 14 residues. Trimming took 2 bases from V and 7 from J; bases not matched to a gene: 4. CDR3 in DNA: TGTGCCAGCAGTTTAACGGGACTAGCGGTTGAGCAGTACTTC. The encoded protein is CASSLTGLAVEQYF.

The chain employs TRBV2 and TRBJ1-5; tentatively, D is TRBD1 (5 bases). The V end lost 2 bases, the J end lost 2 bases, and 10 bases lay between the germline ends. Germline V CDR1 and CDR2: SNHLY, FYNNEI. This CDR3 is built from 15 residues. The CDR3 DNA sequence: TGTGCCAGCAGTGAAAAGACAGCTGGCAATCAGCCCCAGCATTTT. Translating it yields CASSEKTAGNQPQHF.

This clonotype was observed a handful of times. The genes are TRBV25-1 and TRBJ1-4; TRBD1 agrees at 8 bases. The J segment lost 8 bases and the V segment lost 3 bases, leaving 8 bases of the junction unmatched. This CDR3 contains 15 residues. Germline CDR1 is MGHDK and CDR2 is SYGVNS. CDR3 in DNA: TGTGCCAGCAGTGACTGGACAGGGTGGGGGGAAAAACTGTTTTTT. Translated, it gives CASSDWTGWGEKLFF.

J is TRBJ1-4 and V is TRBV20-1; 10 bases line up with TRBD1. V gave up 6 bases and J gave up 4 bases; unmatched junction bases: 11. Germline V lookup: CDR1 DFQATT, CDR2 SNEGSKA (reference sequence). This CDR3 is built from 16 residues. The CDR3 protein is CSAPRDRGTHNEKLFF. The CDR3 DNA reads TGCAGTGCACCGCGGGACAGGGGCACCCATAATGAAAAACTGTTTTTT.

There are many counts of this clonotype. This sequence joins TRBV6-1 and TRBJ1-1; TRBD1 might be the D (5 bases). The CDR3 is 19 residues long. From germline, CDR1 is MNHNS and CDR2 SASEGT. Trimming took off 2 bases at V and 1 base at J, with 23 bases between the two ends. The CDR3 protein is CASSEIGAPGGYENTEAFF. The CDR3 region has the DNA TGTGCCAGCAGTGAAATCGGGGCGCCCGGAGGATACGAGAACACTGAAGCTTTCTTT.

This clonotype has a handful of counts. The chain couples TRBV7-9 to TRBJ2-5; D is possibly TRBD2 (6 bases). The germline V gene encodes CDR1 SEHNR and CDR2 FQNEAQ (reference sequence). The CDR3 runs to 14 residues. Trimming removed 5 bases at V and 9 bases at J, with 19 bases between. This CDR3 reads CASSRSGSAPAQYF. CDR3 nucleotide sequence: TGTGCCAGCAGCCGAAGCGGGTCCGCACCGGCCCAGTACTTC.

Only a few counts were recorded for this clonotype. This chain joins TRBV5-8 and TRBJ2-5; D remains ambiguous. The V and J ends lost 4 bases and 7 bases respectively, with 11 bases between them. Germline loops: CDR1 SGHTS, CDR2 YDEGEE. The CDR3 covers 12 residues. CDR3 bases: TGTGCCAGCAGCCGGCGTTTGGGGACCCAGTACTTC. This codes for CASSRRLGTQYF.

This chain joins TRBV11-2 and TRBJ2-5; D is undetermined. V lost 0 bases, J lost 7 bases, and 18 bases lay in between. CDR3 length: 16 residues. Germline V gives CDR1 SGHAT, CDR2 FQNNGV. The CDR3 spells CASSLDQHLLVRTQYF. Here the CDR3 DNA reads TGTGCCAGCAGCTTAGATCAACACTTACTGGTCCGGACCCAGTACTTC.

This rearrangement joins TRBV19 to TRBJ2-4; the match to TRBD2 covers 8 bases. CDR1 is LNHDA and CDR2 is SQIVND in the germline V gene (reference sequence). The CDR3 runs to 16 residues. Germline trimming cut 5 bases from V and 7 bases from J; bases unmatched to any gene: 13. The CDR3 reads CASSQEREGVRNIQYF. The DNA for the CDR3 is TGTGCCAGTAGTCAAGAACGGGAGGGAGTCAGGAACATTCAGTACTTC.

The chain links TRBV24-1 to TRBJ2-2, with 9 bases identical to TRBD1. Germline CDR1 is KGHDR and CDR2 is SFDVKD. CDR3 length: 17 amino acids. Trimming at V came to 3 bases and at J to 5 bases, leaving 9 bases not matched to a gene. The CDR3 bases are TGTGCCACCAGTGATCCCGGACAGGGGCTGGGGACCGGGGAGCTGTTTTTT. It yields the protein CATSDPGQGLGTGELFF.

As concerns this clonotype: With a much larger clone just one base away, this may be a read error. The chain employs TRBV2 and TRBJ1-2, with 10 bases matching TRBD1. Looked up from germline, CDR1 is SNHLY and CDR2 is FYNNEI. After removal of 0 bases from V and 4 bases from J, the junction contained 5 bases not matched to a gene. The CDR3 is 16 amino acids. The CDR3 DNA reads TGTGCCAGCAGTGAAGCTAGGACAGGGGGTGTCTATGGCTACACCTTC. Translation gives CASSEARTGGVYGYTF.

The chain recombines TRBV7-9 with TRBJ2-5, with 7 bases lining up with TRBD1. From germline, CDR1 is SEHNR and CDR2 FQNEAQ (reference sequence). The CDR3 totals 14 residues. The V segment lost 5 bases and the J segment 5 bases; nucleotides outside the gene matches: 8. The CDR3 loop is CASSGTTGWETQYF. The CDR3 DNA reads TGTGCCAGCAGCGGGACGACAGGGTGGGAGACCCAGTACTTC.

A note on this clonotype: A read error may be the cause here, since a much bigger clone is one base away. As the CDR3 is not closed by the conserved phenylalanine or tryptophan, this likely results from a read error. The rearrangement links TRBV28 to TRBJ1-5; no clear D gene. V was trimmed by 3 bases and J by 0 bases, leaving 12 bases between them. Germline CDR1 and CDR2: MDHEN and SYDVKM. This CDR3 region has 16 residues. The CDR3 nucleotides read TGTGCCAGCAGTTTCCGCATATATCCTAGCAATCAGCCCCAGCATTCT. This sequence encodes CASSFRIYPSNQPQHS.

Ten or more counts support this clonotype. This rearrangement joins TRBV27 to TRBJ2-7; D is perhaps TRBD1 (6 bases). Germline V gene lookup returns CDR1 MNHEY and CDR2 SMNVEV (reference sequence). This CDR3 spans 16 amino acids. The V end lost 4 bases, the J end lost 4 bases, and 20 bases lay between the germline ends. In DNA form, the CDR3 reads TGTGCCAGCAGTTGGGTTCCAGGGGCCCAGGGGTACGAGCAGTACTTC. Its protein product is CASSWVPGAQGYEQYF.

V usage is TRBV6-2 or TRBV6-3 and J usage is TRBJ2-3; the match to TRBD2 covers 11 bases. Germline trimming cut 2 bases from V and 3 bases from J; bases unmatched to any gene: 10. Germline CDR1 MNHEY, CDR2 SVGEGT. The CDR3 is 18 amino acids. CDR3 amino acids: CASSYHRSLAGGTDTQYF. The CDR3 coding sequence is TGTGCCAGCAGTTACCACCGGTCCCTAGCGGGAGGTACAGATACGCAGTATTTT.

This clonotype was seen a few times. The gene calls are TRBV12-3 or TRBV12-4 and TRBJ1-2; D unresolved. The CDR3 contains 11 residues. V shed 8 bases and J shed 7 bases, with 11 bases lying between them. CDR3 sequence: CASGDVGGYTF. The CDR3 DNA is TGTGCCAGCGGTGATGTGGGTGGCTACACCTTC.

The chain is built from TRBV9 and TRBJ1-3; D is perhaps TRBD1 (6 bases). Trimming removed 5 bases at V and 6 bases at J, with 9 bases between. This CDR3 is 12 amino acids long. The germline CDR1 and CDR2 sequences are SGDLS and YYNGEE. CDR3 nucleotide sequence: TGTGCCAGCAGGGGGGCAACAAACACCATATATTTT. As protein: CASRGATNTIYF.

The chain combines TRBV6-1 with TRBJ2-2; TRBD2 agrees at 8 bases. The CDR3 has 14 amino acids. Germline values: CDR1 MNHNS, CDR2 SASEGT. V shed 6 bases and J 4 bases; nucleotides not matched to a gene: 4. CDR3 protein: CASRKGLATGELFF. As DNA, the CDR3 is TGTGCCAGCAGAAAAGGACTAGCCACCGGGGAGCTGTTTTTT.

This clonotype was detected only a few times. The CDR3 coding sequence is TGCGCCAGCAGCCCCGGGACTTACCAAGAGACCCAGTACTTC. Translating gives CASSPGTYQETQYF. The rearrangement uses TRBV5-1 and TRBJ2-5, with a possible D match to TRBD2 (6 bases). CDR3 length: 14 residues. Germline V gene lookup returns CDR1 SGHRS and CDR2 YFSETQ. Trimming took 4 bases from V and 0 from J, leaving 10 bases between them.

Only a few counts were recorded for this clonotype. V gene TRBV20-1 combines with J gene TRBJ2-7, with D hard to call. CDR1 is DFQATT, CDR2 SNEGSKA, per germline (reference sequence). This CDR3 contains 11 residues. V lost 3 bases, J lost 5 bases, and 8 bases lay in between. The CDR3 spells CSARLIHEQYF. CDR3 nucleotide sequence: TGCAGTGCTAGGCTGATTCACGAGCAGTACTTC.